The 2 T cell receptor beta chains reported below all come from one sample, sequenced in a study of T cell responses to AZD1222 COVID-19 vaccine. The protocol was immunoSEQ multiplex PCR, while the TCRdb copy is restricted to in-frame clones and leaves out a portion. The sample records about 42,000 clones, around 89% being singletons. The sample in question was peripheral blood, obtained 28 days after the second AZD1222 dose. Receptor source: an adult who received the AZD1222 COVID-19 vaccine.

The DNA for the CDR3 is TGTGCCAGCAGTCTTGACAGGGAGAACTATGGCTACACCTTC. It specifies CASSLDRENYGYTF. V and J are TRBV6-5 and TRBJ1-2; 7 bases line up with TRBD1. Trimming cost V 5 bases and J 2 bases; bases outside gene matches: 5. From germline, CDR1 is MNHEY and CDR2 SVGAGI. The CDR3 loop spans 14 amino acids.

The V gene is TRBV6-2 or TRBV6-3, the J gene TRBJ2-3; the match to TRBD2 covers 11 bases. V lost 6 bases to trimming and J lost 4 bases; unmatched junction nucleotides: 6. This CDR3 spans 15 amino acids. The germline CDR1 and CDR2 sequences are MNHEY and SVGEGT. Written as DNA, the CDR3 is TGTGCCAGCAGCCGTAGCGGGAGGGCCGCAGATACGCAGTATTTT. It translates to CASSRSGRAADTQYF.